This T cell receptor (beta chain) is from a study of blood T cells in healthy people across ages. Details on this clonotype: As yet, its antigen is unknown.

This CDR3 comprises 13 residues. The germline CDR1 and CDR2 sequences are DFQATT and SNEGSKA (reference sequence). Sample-barcoded 5' priming and a J-beta primer mix drove a second PCR of roughly 6 to 12 cycles. All samples gave at least 2.5 million CDR3-containing paired-end reads. TCRdb re-called the 5' RACE reads with MiXCR, one entry per CDR3 protein. Here the sample spans under 750,000 distinct CDR3 sequences, about 45% being singletons. Peripheral blood samples of approximately 10 milliliters were drawn from each donor. Overall study results and limits: Fewer expanded clones and more diversity marked long-lived versus aged donors.

The sequence was obtained from a man older than 75 in good health. The chain carries TRBV20-1 and TRBJ1-1, with D hard to call. The source material was blood. Here the CDR3 DNA reads TGCAGCGAACGGAGGTCTGTCGCCAATGAAGCTTTCTTT. Protein product: CSERRSVANEAFF.